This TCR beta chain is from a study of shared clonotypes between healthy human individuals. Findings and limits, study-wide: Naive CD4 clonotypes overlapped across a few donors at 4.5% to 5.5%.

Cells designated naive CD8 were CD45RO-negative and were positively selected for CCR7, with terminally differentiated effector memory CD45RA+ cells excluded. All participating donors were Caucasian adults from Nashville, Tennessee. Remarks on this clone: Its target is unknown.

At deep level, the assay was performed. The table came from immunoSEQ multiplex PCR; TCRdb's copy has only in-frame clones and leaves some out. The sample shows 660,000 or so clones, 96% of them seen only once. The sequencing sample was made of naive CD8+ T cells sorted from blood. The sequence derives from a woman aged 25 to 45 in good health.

CDR3: CASSRGTGETDTQYF. In DNA, the CDR3 is TGTGCCAGTAGTAGGGGGACAGGGGAGACAGATACGCAGTATTTT. This chain joins TRBV19 and TRBJ2-3, with TRBD1 identical over 10 bases. The CDR3 spans 15 residues. Germline CDR1 LNHDA, CDR2 SQIVND (reference sequence). Losses at the gene ends were 4 bases for V and 3 bases for J; bases not matched to a gene: 4.